This T cell receptor beta chain was sequenced during a study of metastatic and nonmetastatic thyroid tumors. This clone was seen repeatedly, ten times or more. The same CDR3 can be traced to other DNA sequences in this sample. All patients reached thyroid surgery having received no treatment beforehand. MiXCR was used by TCRdb to re-call the PCR reads. The table records around 34,000 clones, about 16% of them present only once. Germline CDR1 and CDR2: SGHAT and FQDESV (reference sequence). Trimming cost V 5 bases and J 2 bases; bases outside gene matches: 4. The CDR3 consists of 15 residues. This TCR derives from a female donor with papillary thyroid cancer or a benign thyroid nodule (not recorded which). Some clones in this sample may be carry-over from other donors' samples. Sequenced input: blood. The rearrangement joins TRBV11-1 to TRBJ2-3, with TRBD2 identical over 10 bases. CDR3 nucleotide sequence: TGTGCCAGCAGCGTGACTAGCGGGTTCACAGATACGCAGTATTTT. Amino acid sequence: CASSVTSGFTDTQYF.